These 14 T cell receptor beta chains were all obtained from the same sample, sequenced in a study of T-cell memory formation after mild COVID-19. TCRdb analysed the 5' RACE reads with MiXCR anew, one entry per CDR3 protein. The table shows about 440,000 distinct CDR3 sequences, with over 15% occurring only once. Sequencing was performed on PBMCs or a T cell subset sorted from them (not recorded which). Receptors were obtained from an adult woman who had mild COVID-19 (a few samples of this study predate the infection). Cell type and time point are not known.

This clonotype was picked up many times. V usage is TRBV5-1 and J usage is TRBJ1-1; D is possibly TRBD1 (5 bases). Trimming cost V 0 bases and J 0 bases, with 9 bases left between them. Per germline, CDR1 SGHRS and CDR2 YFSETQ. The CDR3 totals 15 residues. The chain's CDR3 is CASSLEEGMNTEAFF. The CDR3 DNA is TGCGCCAGCAGCTTGGAGGAGGGGATGAACACTGAAGCTTTCTTT. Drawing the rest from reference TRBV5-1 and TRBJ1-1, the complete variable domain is KAGVTQTPRYLIKTRGQQVTLSCSPISGHRSVSWYQQTPGQGLQFLFEYFSETQRNKGNFPGRFSGRQFSNSRSEMNVSTLELGDSALYLCASSLEEGMNTEAFFGQGTRLTVV.

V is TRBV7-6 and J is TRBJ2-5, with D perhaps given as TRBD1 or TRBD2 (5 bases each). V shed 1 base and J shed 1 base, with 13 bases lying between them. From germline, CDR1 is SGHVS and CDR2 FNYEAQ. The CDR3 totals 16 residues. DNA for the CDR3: TGTGCCAGCAGCTTAGGTTTGAGGGGCAGCCAAGAGACCCAGTACTTC. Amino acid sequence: CASSLGLRGSQETQYF.

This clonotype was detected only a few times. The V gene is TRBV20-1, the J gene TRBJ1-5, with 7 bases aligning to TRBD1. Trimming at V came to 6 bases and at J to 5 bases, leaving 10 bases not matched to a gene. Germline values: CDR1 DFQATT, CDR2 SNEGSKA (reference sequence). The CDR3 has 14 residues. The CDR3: CSAEESGGDQPQHF. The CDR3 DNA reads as TGCAGTGCAGAAGAGTCAGGGGGGGATCAGCCCCAGCATTTT.

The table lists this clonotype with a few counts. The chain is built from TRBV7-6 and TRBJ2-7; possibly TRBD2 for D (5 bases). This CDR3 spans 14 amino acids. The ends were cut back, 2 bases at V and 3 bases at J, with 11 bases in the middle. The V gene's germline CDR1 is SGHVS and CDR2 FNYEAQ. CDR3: CASSLSRRDYEQYF. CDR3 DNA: TGTGCCAGCAGCTTATCTCGACGGGACTACGAGCAGTACTTC.

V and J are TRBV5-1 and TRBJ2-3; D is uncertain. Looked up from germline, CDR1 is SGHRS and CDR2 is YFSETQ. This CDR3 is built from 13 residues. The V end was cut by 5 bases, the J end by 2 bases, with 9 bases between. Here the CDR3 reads CASRTLYTDTQYF. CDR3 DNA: TGCGCCAGCAGGACCCTCTACACAGATACGCAGTATTTT.

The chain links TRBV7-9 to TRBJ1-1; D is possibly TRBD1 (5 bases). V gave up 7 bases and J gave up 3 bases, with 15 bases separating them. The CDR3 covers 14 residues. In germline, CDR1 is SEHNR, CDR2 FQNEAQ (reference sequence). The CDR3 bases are TGTGCCAGCACCGGGGTCCTAGGGGACACTGAAGCTTTCTTT. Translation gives CASTGVLGDTEAFF. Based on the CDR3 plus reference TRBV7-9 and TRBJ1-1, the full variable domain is DTGVSQNPRHKITKRGQNVTFRCDPISEHNRLYWYRQTLGQGPEFLTYFQNEAQLEKSRLLSDRFSAERPKGSFSTLEIQRTEQGDSAMYLCASTGVLGDTEAFFGQGTRLTVV.

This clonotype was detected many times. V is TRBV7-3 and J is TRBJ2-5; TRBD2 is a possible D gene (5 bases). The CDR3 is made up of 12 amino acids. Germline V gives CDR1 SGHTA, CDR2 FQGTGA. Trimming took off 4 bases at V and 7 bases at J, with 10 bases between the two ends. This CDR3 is CASSSSGGTQYF. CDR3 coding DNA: TGTGCCAGCAGCTCCTCTGGAGGGACCCAGTACTTC.

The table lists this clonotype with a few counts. As DNA, the CDR3 is TGTGCCAGCAGCTTGGCCGACCTAGCGGGAGGTGGAGAGCAGTACTTC. It specifies CASSLADLAGGGEQYF. V and J are TRBV5-4 and TRBJ2-7; 11 nucleotides align to TRBD2. V lost 0 bases and J lost 7; bases outside the gene matches: 9. CDR3 length: 16 residues. Germline V gene lookup returns CDR1 SGHNT and CDR2 YYREEE (reference sequence).

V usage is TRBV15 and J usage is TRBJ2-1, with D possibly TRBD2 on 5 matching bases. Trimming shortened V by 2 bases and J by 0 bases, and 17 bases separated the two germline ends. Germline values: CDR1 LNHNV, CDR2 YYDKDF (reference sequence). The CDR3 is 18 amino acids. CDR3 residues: CATSRSGVAGSSYNEQFF. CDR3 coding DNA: TGTGCCACCAGCAGATCGGGTGTGGCGGGTAGCTCCTACAATGAGCAGTTCTTC.

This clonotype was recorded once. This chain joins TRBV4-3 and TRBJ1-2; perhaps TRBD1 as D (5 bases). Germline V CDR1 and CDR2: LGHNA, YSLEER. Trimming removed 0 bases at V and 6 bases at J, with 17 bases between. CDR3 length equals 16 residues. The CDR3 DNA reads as TGCGCCAGCAGCCAAGATTCGACGGGGGGGTTCGATGGCTACACCTTC. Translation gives CASSQDSTGGFDGYTF.

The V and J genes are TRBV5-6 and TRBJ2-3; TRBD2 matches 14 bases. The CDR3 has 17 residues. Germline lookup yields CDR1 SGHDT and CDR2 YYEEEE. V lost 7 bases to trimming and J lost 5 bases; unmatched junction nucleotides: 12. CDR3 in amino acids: CASGAQGLAGERDTQYF. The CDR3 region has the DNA TGTGCCAGCGGAGCCCAGGGACTAGCGGGAGAGAGAGATACGCAGTATTTT.

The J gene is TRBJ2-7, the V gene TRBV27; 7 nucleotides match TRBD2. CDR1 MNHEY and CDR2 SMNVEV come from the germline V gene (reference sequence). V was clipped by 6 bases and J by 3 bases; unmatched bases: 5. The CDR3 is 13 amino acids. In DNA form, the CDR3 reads TGTGCCAGCAGGCTCGGGGGGAGCTACGAGCAGTACTTC. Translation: CASRLGGSYEQYF.

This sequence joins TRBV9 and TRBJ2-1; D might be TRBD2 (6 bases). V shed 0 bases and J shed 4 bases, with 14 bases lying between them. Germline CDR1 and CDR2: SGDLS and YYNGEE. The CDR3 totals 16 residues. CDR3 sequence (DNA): TGTGCCAGCAGCGTAGGGGCTGGGGGAGGTTACAATGAGCAGTTCTTC. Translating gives CASSVGAGGGYNEQFF.

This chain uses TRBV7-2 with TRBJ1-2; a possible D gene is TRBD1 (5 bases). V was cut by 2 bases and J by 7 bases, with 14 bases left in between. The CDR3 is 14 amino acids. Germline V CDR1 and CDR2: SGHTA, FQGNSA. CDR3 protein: CASSLMGSGTGYTF. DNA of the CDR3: TGTGCCAGCAGCTTAATGGGTTCAGGGACTGGCTACACCTTC.